The source of this TCR beta chain is a study of control samples from healthy donors and cancer patients. Assay: immunoSEQ multiplex PCR; the TCRdb copy retains only in-frame clones and omits some. The sample includes about 120,000 clones, over 75% seen only once; the top ten take around 1.8%. This clone was picked up one time. Sequencing used blood. The TCR was taken from a man aged 18 to 29 in good health.

CDR3 protein: CASSFYRVDEQYF. DNA of the CDR3: TGTGCCAGCAGCTTTTACAGGGTGGACGAGCAGTACTTC. The chain has TRBV5-8 and TRBJ2-7, with D possibly being TRBD1 (6 bases). V was clipped by 2 bases and J by 5 bases, with 11 bases between them. Per germline, CDR1 SGHTS and CDR2 YDEGEE. This CDR3 has 13 residues.